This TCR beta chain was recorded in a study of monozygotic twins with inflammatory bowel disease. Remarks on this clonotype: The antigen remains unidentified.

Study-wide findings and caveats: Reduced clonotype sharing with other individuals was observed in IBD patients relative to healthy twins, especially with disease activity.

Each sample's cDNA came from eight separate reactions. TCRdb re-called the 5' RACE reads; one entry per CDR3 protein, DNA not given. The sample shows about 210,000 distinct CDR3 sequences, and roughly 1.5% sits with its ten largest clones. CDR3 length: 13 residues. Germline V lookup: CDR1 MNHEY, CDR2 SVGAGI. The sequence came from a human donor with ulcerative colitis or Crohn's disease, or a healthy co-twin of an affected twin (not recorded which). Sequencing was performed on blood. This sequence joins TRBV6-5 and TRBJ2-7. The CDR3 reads CASSYSGVHEQYF.